The source of this TCR beta chain is a study of cytomegalovirus exposure and HLA in healthy donors. Study-level background: HLA-typed donors contributed around 82 million unique TCRs, which were held in an early data release. Study-wide results and limits: The classifier reportedly diagnosed cytomegalovirus status with high specificity and sensitivity. In all likelihood, a cluster of highly shared sequence variants was a sequencing artifact.

Looked up from germline, CDR1 is SEHNR and CDR2 is FQNEAQ (reference sequence). This CDR3 region has 14 residues. Turning to this clone: Its antigen is not identified. A read error may produce the germline difference seen at one junction end.

The study ran its PCR with 60 Vbeta and 13 Jbeta primers. As originally analysed: Tens of millions of unique TCR beta chains, roughly 11 million of them shared, were counted by a later analysis. Sequencing was performed with immunoSEQ multiplex PCR; in TCRdb, only in-frame clones are kept and a portion is missing. The DNA gave D and trimming, while V, J and clone size come from that table. The table lists about 190,000 clones, roughly 87% of them singletons, with 1.1% in the top ten. Sequenced input: PBMCs. The V call is TRBV7-9, the J call TRBJ2-7; the match to TRBD1 covers 10 bases. This clonotype was obtained from a boy under 10 years old in good health and CMV-seronegative. The CDR3, as DNA: TGTTCCAGCAGCCTGGGACAGGGGTCGGGCGAGCAGTACTTC. As protein: CSSSLGQGSGEQYF. The full variable domain, completed using reference TRBV7-9 and TRBJ2-7, is DTGVSQNPRHKITKRGQNVTFRCDPISEHNRLYWYRQTLGQGPEFLTYFQNEAQLEKSRLLSDRFSAERPKGSFSTLEIQRTEQGDSAMYLCSSSLGQGSGEQYFGPGTRLTVT.